This T cell receptor (beta chain) was identified during a study of molecular identifiers for immune sequencing clone quantification. Bulk TCR library preparation followed previously described methods with listed TCR primers. TCRdb fed the PCR reads into MiXCR, producing one record per CDR3 protein. The table shows about 510,000 distinct CDR3 sequences, with 25% occurring only once. The authors gated naive CD8 T cells as CD8+CD4-CCR7+CD45RA+ for sorting. The germline gives CDR1 LNHDA, CDR2 SQIVND (reference sequence). The CDR3 covers 14 residues. Trimming removed 3 bases at V and 5 bases at J, with 13 bases between.

The TCR comes from a human donor in good health. Some libraries in this study had Jurkat cell RNA spiked in. V and J are TRBV19 and TRBJ2-5; D possibly corresponds to TRBD2 (6 bases). Material: naive CD8+ T cells from blood, with Jurkat cell RNA spiked in. The subset: FACS-sorted CD8+CD4-CCR7+CD45RA+ naive T cells. In nucleotides, the CDR3 is TGTGCCAGTAGTATTTGCGGGGTGGAGGAGACCCAGTACTTC. Translation: CASSICGVEETQYF.